This T cell receptor (beta chain) comes out of a study of shared clonotypes between healthy human individuals. Across the study: Per donor, CD8 memory used one plate, CD8 naive used two, CD4 memory used three and CD4 naive used three. Notes on the study in general: Non-shared clonotypes had lower generation probabilities than clonotypes shared by all four sorted-subset donors. On the whole, naive subsets had larger estimated richness than memory subsets had.

Assay execution took place at the deep level. Produced via immunoSEQ multiplex PCR; TCRdb's table is partial and in-frame only. The profile shows roughly 2,500,000 clones, 80% to 95% of them singletons. CDR3 length equals 11 residues. Germline CDR1 MNHEY, CDR2 SVGAGI. Between the trimmed V and J ends, which lost 6 bases and 5 bases, there was a span of 7 bases. Worth noting for this clone: Its target is unknown.

The sample taken for sequencing was naive CD4+ T cells from PBMCs. Described subset: CD45RA+ positively selected. This chain links TRBV6-5 with TRBJ1-2; D is unresolved. The clonotype was recovered from a young man in good health. Some clones in this sample may be carry-over from other donors' samples. Here the CDR3 DNA reads TGTGCCAGCAGAGAAGGGTATGGCTACACCTTC. The encoded protein is CASREGYGYTF.